This T cell receptor (beta chain) was recovered during a study of blood T cell repertoires in COVID-19. Study-level information: The analysed material was cDNA or gDNA that came from T cells, B-cell-depleted T cells, or PBMCs.

This CDR3 spans 17 amino acids. Per the original data handling: Amplifying reference gene primers gave estimates of nucleated cell counts. Data came from immunoSEQ multiplex PCR; TCRdb stores just in-frame clones and leaves some out. V, J and clone size reflect that table, while D and trimming were determined from the DNA. The data show about 170,000 clones, with around four fifths seen just once and approximately 14% held by the top ten. Sequences were obtained from peripheral blood. The chain couples TRBV21-1 to TRBJ1-2; TRBD1, the table's D call, was not compared with the DNA. TRBV21-1 is classified as a pseudogene. This clonotype originated in a woman in her seventies with COVID-19, enrolled during active disease. The CDR3, as DNA: TGTGCCAGCAGCGCTCGATCCGGGACAGGGTTTAACTATGGCTACACCTTC. The encoded protein is CASSARSGTGFNYGYTF.